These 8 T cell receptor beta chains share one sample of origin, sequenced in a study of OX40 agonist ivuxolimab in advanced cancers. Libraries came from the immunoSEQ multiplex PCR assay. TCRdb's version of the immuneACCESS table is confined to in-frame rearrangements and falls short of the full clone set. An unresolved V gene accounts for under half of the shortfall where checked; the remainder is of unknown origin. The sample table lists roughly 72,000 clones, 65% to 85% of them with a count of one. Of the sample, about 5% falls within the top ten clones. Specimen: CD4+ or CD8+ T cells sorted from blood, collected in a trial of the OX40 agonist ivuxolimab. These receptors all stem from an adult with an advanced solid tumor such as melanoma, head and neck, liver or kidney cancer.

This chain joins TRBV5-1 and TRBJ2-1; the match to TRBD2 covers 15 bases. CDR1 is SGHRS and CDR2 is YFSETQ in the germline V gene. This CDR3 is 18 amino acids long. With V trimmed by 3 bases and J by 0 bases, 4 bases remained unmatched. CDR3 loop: CASSSGLAGGSSYNEQFF. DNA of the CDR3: TGCGCCAGCAGCTCGGGACTAGCGGGGGGAAGCTCCTACAATGAGCAGTTCTTC.

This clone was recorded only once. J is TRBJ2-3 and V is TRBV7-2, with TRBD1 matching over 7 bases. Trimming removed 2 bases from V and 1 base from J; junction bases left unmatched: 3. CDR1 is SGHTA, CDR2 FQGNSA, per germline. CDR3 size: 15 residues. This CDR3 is CASSLTGTGTDTQYF. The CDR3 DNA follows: TGTGCCAGCAGCTTAACCGGGACAGGCACAGATACGCAGTATTTT.

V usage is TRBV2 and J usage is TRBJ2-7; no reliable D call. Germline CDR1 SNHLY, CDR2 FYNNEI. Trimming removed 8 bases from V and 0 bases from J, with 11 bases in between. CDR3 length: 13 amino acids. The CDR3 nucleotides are TGTGCCAGCGAGTTGAGGTTCTCCTACGAGCAGTACTTC. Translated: CASELRFSYEQYF. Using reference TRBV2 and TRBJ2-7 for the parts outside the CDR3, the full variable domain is EPEVTQTPSHQVTQMGQEVILRCVPISNHLYFYWYRQILGQKVEFLVSFYNNEISEKSEIFDDQFSVERPDGSNFTLKIRSTKLEDSAMYFCASELRFSYEQYFGPGTRLTVT.

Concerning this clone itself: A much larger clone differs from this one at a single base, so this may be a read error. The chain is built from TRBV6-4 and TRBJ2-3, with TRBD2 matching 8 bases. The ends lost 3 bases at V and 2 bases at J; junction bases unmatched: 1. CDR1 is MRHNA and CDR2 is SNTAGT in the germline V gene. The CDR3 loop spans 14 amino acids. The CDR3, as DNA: TGTGCCAGCAGTGAAGCGGGGGTCACAGATACGCAGTATTTT. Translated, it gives CASSEAGVTDTQYF.

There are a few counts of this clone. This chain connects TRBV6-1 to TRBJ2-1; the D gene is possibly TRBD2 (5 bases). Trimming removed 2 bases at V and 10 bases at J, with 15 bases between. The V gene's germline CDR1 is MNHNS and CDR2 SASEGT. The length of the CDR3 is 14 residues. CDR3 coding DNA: TGTGCCAGCAGTGAATTAAGTCGGGGTATCGAGCAGTTCTTC. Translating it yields CASSELSRGIEQFF.

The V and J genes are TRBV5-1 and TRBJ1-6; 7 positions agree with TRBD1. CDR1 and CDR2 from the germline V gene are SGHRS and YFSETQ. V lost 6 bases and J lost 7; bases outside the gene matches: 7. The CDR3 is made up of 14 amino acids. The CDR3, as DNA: TGCGCCAGCACTACCGGGACAGAGAATTCACCCCTCCACTTT. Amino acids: CASTTGTENSPLHF.

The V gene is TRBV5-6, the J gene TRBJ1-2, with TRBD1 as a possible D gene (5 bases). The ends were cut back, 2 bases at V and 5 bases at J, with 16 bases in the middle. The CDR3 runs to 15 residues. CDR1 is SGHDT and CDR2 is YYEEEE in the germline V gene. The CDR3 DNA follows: TGTGCCAGCAGCTTCCTAAACCGGGACTTTTATGGCTACACCTTC. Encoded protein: CASSFLNRDFYGYTF.

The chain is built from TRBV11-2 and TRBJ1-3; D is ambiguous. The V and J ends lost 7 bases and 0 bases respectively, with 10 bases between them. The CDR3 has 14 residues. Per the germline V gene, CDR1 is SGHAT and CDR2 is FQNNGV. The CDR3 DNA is TGTGCCAGCACCGCGGCCTACTCTGGAAACACCATATATTTT. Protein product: CASTAAYSGNTIYF.